The 17 T cell receptor beta chains reported below all come from one sample, sequenced in a study of blood T cell repertoires in COVID-19. Sequenced by immunoSEQ multiplex PCR; TCRdb stores in-frame clones only, minus some. The sample includes a few hundred thousand clones, 88% seen only once; the top ten take around an eighth. Material: peripheral blood. These receptors came from a woman aged 45-59 years with COVID-19, enrolled during active disease.

The V and J genes are TRBV5-8 and TRBJ1-4; no reliable D call. The germline CDR1 and CDR2 sequences are SGHTS and YDEGEE. V was pared by 6 bases and J by 0 bases, with 9 bases between. The CDR3 is made up of 14 amino acids. CDR3 loop: CASTLEATNEKLFF. Written as DNA, the CDR3 is TGTGCCAGCACCCTTGAGGCAACTAATGAAAAACTGTTTTTT.

The V and J genes are TRBV27 and TRBJ2-1; possible D gene TRBD1, 6 bases. The CDR3 consists of 13 residues. CDR1 and CDR2 from the germline V gene are MNHEY and SMNVEV (reference sequence). Trimming shortened V by 6 bases and J by 3 bases, and 9 bases separated the two germline ends. CDR3 coding DNA: TGTGCCAGCAGATTGGACAGCTACAATGAGCAGTTCTTC. The encoded protein is CASRLDSYNEQFF.

V usage is TRBV19 and J usage is TRBJ1-2; maybe TRBD1 (6 bases). With 4 bases removed from V and 5 bases from J, the gap between germline ends came to 14 bases. The germline gives CDR1 LNHDA, CDR2 SQIVND (reference sequence). The CDR3 is 14 residues long. As DNA, the CDR3 is TGTGCCAGTAGTACCCAGGGGAAAGGATATGGCTACACCTTC. Protein: CASSTQGKGYGYTF.

The chain couples TRBV9 to TRBJ1-2; no clear D. CDR1 and CDR2 from the germline V gene are SGDLS and YYNGEE. CDR3 size: 14 residues. Trimming removed 3 bases at V and 2 bases at J, with 11 bases between. The CDR3 region is CASSASTINYGYTF. The CDR3, as DNA: TGTGCCAGCAGCGCTTCGACTATAAACTATGGCTACACCTTC. Filled out from reference TRBV9 and TRBJ1-2, the complete variable domain reads DSGVTQTPKHLITATGQRVTLRCSPRSGDLSVYWYQQSLDQGLQFLIQYYNGEERAKGNILERFSAQQFPDLHSELNLSSLELGDSALYFCASSASTINYGYTFGSGTRLTVV.

V gene TRBV19 combines with J gene TRBJ1-4; TRBD1 matches at 7 bases. The CDR3 is made up of 12 amino acids. The ends lost 6 bases at V and 10 bases at J; junction bases unmatched: 5. CDR1 is LNHDA, CDR2 SQIVND, per germline (reference sequence). The CDR3 DNA follows: TGTGCCAGTAGCCCCGGGACAGTAAAACTGTTTTTT. It encodes CASSPGTVKLFF. Filled out from reference TRBV19 and TRBJ1-4, the complete variable domain reads DGGITQSPKYLFRKEGQNVTLSCEQNLNHDAMYWYRQDPGQGLRLIYYSQIVNDFQKGDIAEGYSVSREKKESFPLTVTSAQKNPTAFYLCASSPGTVKLFFGSGTQLSVL.

The chain joins TRBV6-5 to TRBJ1-1; TRBD1 aligns across 8 bases. The length of the CDR3 is 15 residues. Germline CDR1 and CDR2: MNHEY and SVGAGI. The V gene end was trimmed by 5 bases and the J gene end by 3 bases; junction bases not matched to a gene: 8. CDR3 nucleotide sequence: TGTGCCAGCAGTAACCTACAGGGGGGGGACACTGAAGCTTTCTTT. As protein: CASSNLQGGDTEAFF.

This chain uses TRBV27 with TRBJ1-2, with D unresolved. CDR1 is MNHEY, CDR2 SMNVEV, per germline (reference sequence). Trimming took 1 base from V and 4 from J, leaving 10 bases between them. The CDR3 is made up of 14 amino acids. The CDR3 bases are TGTGCCAGCAGTTTATGGGGAGAGGGCTATGGCTACACCTTC. Translated: CASSLWGEGYGYTF.

In its sample, this clone was seen many times. The chain links TRBV30 to TRBJ1-1; possible D gene TRBD1, 5 bases. V gave up 2 bases and J gave up 5 bases, with 18 bases separating them. CDR1 and CDR2 (germline): GTSNPN, SVGIG (reference sequence). The CDR3 contains 15 residues. The DNA for the CDR3 is TGTGCCTGGAGTAGGCGCGGGGGGTCGTGGACTGAAGCTTTCTTT. As protein: CAWSRRGGSWTEAFF.

The rearrangement joins TRBV6-5 to TRBJ1-2, with no clear D. The CDR3 is 15 amino acids. The germline CDR1 and CDR2 sequences are MNHEY and SVGAGI. The V and J ends lost 0 bases and 6 bases respectively, with 14 bases between them. CDR3 nucleotide sequence: TGTGCCAGCAGTTACTCGGTCGGAGGGCTGAATGGCTACACCTTC. As protein: CASSYSVGGLNGYTF.

This chain connects TRBV6-5 to TRBJ2-4; TRBD1 might be the D (5 bases). Germline V gene sequence: CDR1 MNHEY, CDR2 SVGAGI. The CDR3 length is 13 residues. V was trimmed by 5 bases and J by 7 bases, leaving 12 bases between them. The CDR3 region has the DNA TGTGCCAGCAGTAACACTCGACAGAACATTCAGTACTTC. Amino acids: CASSNTRQNIQYF.

This chain uses TRBV15 with TRBJ2-5; D is ambiguous. Germline assignment: CDR1 LNHNV and CDR2 YYDKDF (reference sequence). V gave up 3 bases and J gave up 1 base, with 9 bases separating them. This CDR3 has 14 amino acids. CDR3 DNA sequence: TGTGCCACCAGCAGCTCCGGGTTCCAAGAGACCCAGTACTTC. It codes for CATSSSGFQETQYF.

The chain couples TRBV30 to TRBJ1-3; possible D gene TRBD1, 5 bases. The CDR3 is 13 amino acids. Trimming cost V 1 base and J 3 bases, with 7 bases left between them. Germline assignment: CDR1 GTSNPN and CDR2 SVGIG (reference sequence). As DNA, the CDR3 is TGTGCCTGGAGTGGGGGGGATGGAAACACCATATATTTT. Protein sequence: CAWSGGDGNTIYF. The variable domain in full, completed from reference TRBV30 and TRBJ1-3, reads SQTIHQWPATLVQPVGSPLSLECTVEGTSNPNLYWYRQAAGRGLQLLFYSVGIGQISSEVPQNLSASRPQDRQFILSSKKLLLSDSGFYLCAWSGGDGNTIYFGEGSWLTVV.

The rearrangement joins TRBV18 to TRBJ1-2, with a tentative D call TRBD1 (6 bases). The CDR3 loop spans 15 amino acids. The germline V and J ends were trimmed by 2 bases and 4 bases, with 14 bases remaining between them. Germline V gene data show CDR1 as KGHSH and CDR2 as LQKENI. CDR3 residues: CASSPETGEIYGYTF. The CDR3 DNA follows: TGTGCCAGCTCACCAGAGACAGGCGAAATCTATGGCTACACCTTC.

The chain recombines TRBV2 with TRBJ2-2; D is possibly TRBD2 (7 bases). Germline CDR1 is SNHLY and CDR2 is FYNNEI. V lost 2 bases and J 6 bases, leaving 10 bases between the germline ends. The CDR3 is made up of 14 amino acids. The CDR3 loop is CASSELGGAGELFF. In DNA, the CDR3 is TGTGCCAGCAGTGAACTAGGGGGGGCCGGGGAGCTGTTTTTT.

This clone occurred a few times. The chain recombines TRBV21-1 with TRBJ1-2; the D call of TRBD1 is as the table states it, not checked on the DNA. TRBV21-1 is annotated as a pseudogene. This CDR3 has 17 residues. The CDR3 here is CASSKVGDNPPQKGYTF. CDR3 bases: TGTGCCAGCAGCAAAGTAGGGGACAATCCCCCCCAGAAAGGCTACACCTTC.

The V gene is TRBV27, the J gene TRBJ2-2; tentatively, D is TRBD1 (6 bases). Trimming removed 4 bases at V and 0 bases at J, with 21 bases between. The germline V gene has CDR1 MNHEY and CDR2 SMNVEV (reference sequence). There are 19 residues in the CDR3. The CDR3 DNA is TGTGCCAGCAGTTATATGATGGGGCGAGGGGGACCGAACACCGGGGAGCTGTTTTTT. The encoded protein is CASSYMMGRGGPNTGELFF.

This chain links TRBV5-1 with TRBJ1-2, with 12 bases aligning to TRBD1. The CDR3 spans 16 residues. The germline gives CDR1 SGHRS, CDR2 YFSETQ. Losses at the gene ends were 3 bases for V and 6 bases for J; bases not matched to a gene: 9. The CDR3 nucleotides read TGCGCCAGCAGCTCCTCCGGGACAGGGGGCGAGGATGGCTACACCTTC. It encodes CASSSSGTGGEDGYTF.